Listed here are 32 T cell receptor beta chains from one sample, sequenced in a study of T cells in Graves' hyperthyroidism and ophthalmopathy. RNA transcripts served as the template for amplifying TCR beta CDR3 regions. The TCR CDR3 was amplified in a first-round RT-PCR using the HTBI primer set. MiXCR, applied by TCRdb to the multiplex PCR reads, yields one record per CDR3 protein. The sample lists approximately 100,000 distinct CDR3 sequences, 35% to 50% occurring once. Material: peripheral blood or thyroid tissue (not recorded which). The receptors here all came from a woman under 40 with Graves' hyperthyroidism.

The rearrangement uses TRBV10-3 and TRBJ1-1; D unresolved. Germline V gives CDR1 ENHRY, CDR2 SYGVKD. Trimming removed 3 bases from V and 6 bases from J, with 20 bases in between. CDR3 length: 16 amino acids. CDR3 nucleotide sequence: TGTGCCATCAGTGAACCCATGCGGCCGAAGTATCCTGAAGCTTTCTTT. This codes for CAISEPMRPKYPEAFF.

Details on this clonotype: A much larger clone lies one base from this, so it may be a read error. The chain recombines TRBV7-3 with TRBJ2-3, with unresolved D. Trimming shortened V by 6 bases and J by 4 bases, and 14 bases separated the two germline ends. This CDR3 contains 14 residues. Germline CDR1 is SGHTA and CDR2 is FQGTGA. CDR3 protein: CASRAVAAADTQYF. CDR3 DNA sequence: TGTGCCAGCAGGGCGGTAGCAGCAGCAGATACGCAGTATTTT.

The chain's CDR3 is CASSLSTGEGTQYF. The CDR3 region has the DNA TGTGCCAGCAGCTTGTCGACAGGGGAGGGGACCCAGTACTTC. The genes are TRBV7-3 and TRBJ2-5; a possible D gene is TRBD1 (8 bases). The CDR3 is 14 residues long. With 3 bases removed from V and 7 bases from J, the gap between germline ends came to 15 bases. Germline V CDR1 and CDR2: SGHTA, FQGTGA.

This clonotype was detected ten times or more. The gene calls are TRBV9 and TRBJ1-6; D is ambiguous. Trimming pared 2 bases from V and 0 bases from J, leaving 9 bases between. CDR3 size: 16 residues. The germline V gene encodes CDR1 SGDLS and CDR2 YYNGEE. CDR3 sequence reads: CASSVGGSSYNSPLHF. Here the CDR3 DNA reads TGTGCCAGCAGCGTTGGAGGGAGCTCCTATAATTCACCCCTCCACTTT.

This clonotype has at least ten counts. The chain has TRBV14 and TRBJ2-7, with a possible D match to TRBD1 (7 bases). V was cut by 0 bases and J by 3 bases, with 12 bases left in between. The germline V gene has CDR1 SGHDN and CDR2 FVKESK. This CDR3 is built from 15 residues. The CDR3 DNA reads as TGTGCCAGCAGCCAAGATCCCAGGGGGGACTACGAGCAGTACTTC. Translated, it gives CASSQDPRGDYEQYF.

This chain's CDR3 is CSAQPRDVETQYF. As DNA, the CDR3 is TGCAGCGCCCAACCAAGGGACGTAGAGACCCAGTACTTC. The chain uses TRBV29-1 and TRBJ2-5, with D perhaps given as TRBD1 or TRBD2 (5 bases each). V was clipped by 7 bases and J by 4 bases, with 16 bases between them. The CDR3 is 13 residues long. Germline V lookup: CDR1 SQVTM, CDR2 ANQGSEA.

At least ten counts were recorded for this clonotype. CDR3 sequence reads: CASSLKREGPTDTQYF. The CDR3 DNA reads TGTGCCAGCAGCCTCAAGCGGGAGGGCCCTACAGATACGCAGTATTTT. The rearrangement joins TRBV6-1 to TRBJ2-3; 10 bases agree with TRBD2. The CDR3 is 16 amino acids. Trimming removed 6 bases from V and 3 bases from J; junction bases left unmatched: 9. Germline lookup yields CDR1 MNHNS and CDR2 SASEGT.

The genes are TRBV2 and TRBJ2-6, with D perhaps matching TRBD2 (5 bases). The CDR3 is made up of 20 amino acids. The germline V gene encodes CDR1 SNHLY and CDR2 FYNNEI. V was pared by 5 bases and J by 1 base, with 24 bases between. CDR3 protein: CASSLASSPGSPSGANVLTF. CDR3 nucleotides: TGTGCCAGCAGTTTAGCTAGTTCACCGGGATCCCCGTCTGGGGCCAACGTCCTGACTTTC.

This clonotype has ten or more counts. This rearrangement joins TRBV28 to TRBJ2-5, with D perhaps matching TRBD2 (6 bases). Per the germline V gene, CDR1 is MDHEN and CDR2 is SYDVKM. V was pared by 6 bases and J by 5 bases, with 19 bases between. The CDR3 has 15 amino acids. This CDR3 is CASRRRGKRKETQYF. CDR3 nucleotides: TGTGCCAGCAGGCGGAGGGGTAAGAGAAAGGAGACCCAGTACTTC.

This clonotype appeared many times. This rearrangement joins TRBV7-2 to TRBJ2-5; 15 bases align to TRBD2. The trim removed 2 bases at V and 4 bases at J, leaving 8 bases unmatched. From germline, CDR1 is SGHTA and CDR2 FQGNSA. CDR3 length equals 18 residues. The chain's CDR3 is CASSLRTSGRAGGETQYF. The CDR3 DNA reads TGTGCCAGCAGCTTAAGGACTAGCGGGAGGGCCGGGGGAGAGACCCAGTACTTC.

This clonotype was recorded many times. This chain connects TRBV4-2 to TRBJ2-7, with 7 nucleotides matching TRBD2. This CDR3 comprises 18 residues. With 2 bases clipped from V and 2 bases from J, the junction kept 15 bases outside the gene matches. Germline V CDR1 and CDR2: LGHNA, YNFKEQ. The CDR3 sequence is CASSQLGLEDPGAYEQYF. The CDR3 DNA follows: TGTGCCAGCAGCCAACTCGGACTAGAGGACCCGGGGGCCTACGAGCAGTACTTC.

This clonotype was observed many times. The CDR3 nucleotides read TGTGCCAGCAGCGAGGGGACACTCGGCCACTACACCTTC. It encodes CASSEGTLGHYTF. This chain uses TRBV3-1 with TRBJ1-2; weak D call: TRBD1 (6 bases). Germline V gives CDR1 LGHDT, CDR2 YNNKEL (reference sequence). The CDR3 length is 13 residues. V lost 5 bases, J lost 10 bases, and 17 bases lay in between.

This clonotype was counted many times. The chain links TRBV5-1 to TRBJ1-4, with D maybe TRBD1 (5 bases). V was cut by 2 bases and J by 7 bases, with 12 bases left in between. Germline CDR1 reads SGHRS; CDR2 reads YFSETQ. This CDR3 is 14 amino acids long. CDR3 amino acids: CASSFYRDAEKLFF. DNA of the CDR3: TGCGCCAGCAGCTTTTACCGGGACGCTGAAAAACTGTTTTTT.

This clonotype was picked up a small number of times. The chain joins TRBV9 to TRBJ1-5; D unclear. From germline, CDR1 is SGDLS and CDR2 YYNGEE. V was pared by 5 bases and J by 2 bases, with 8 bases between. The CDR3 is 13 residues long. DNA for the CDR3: TGTGCCAGCAGTTGGAGCGGCAATCAGCCCCAGCATTTT. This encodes CASSWSGNQPQHF.

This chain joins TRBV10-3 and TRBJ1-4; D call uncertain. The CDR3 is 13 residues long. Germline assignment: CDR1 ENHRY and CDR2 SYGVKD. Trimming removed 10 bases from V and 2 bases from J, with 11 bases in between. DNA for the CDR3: TGTGCCACCACCCCCGCGACTAATGAAAAACTGTTTTTT. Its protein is CATTPATNEKLFF.

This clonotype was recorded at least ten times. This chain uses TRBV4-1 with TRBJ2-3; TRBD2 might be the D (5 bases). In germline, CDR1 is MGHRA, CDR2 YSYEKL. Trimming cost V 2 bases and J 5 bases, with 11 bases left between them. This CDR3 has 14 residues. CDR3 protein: CASSQFDSVDTQYF. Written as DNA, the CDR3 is TGCGCCAGCAGCCAATTTGATAGCGTAGATACGCAGTATTTT.

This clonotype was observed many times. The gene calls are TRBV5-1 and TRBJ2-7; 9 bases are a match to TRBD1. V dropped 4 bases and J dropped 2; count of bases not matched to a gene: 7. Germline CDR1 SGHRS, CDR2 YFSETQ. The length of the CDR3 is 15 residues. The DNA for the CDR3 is TGCGCCAGCAGCCCTGAGGGGACAGGGCCCTACGAGCAGTACTTC. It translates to CASSPEGTGPYEQYF. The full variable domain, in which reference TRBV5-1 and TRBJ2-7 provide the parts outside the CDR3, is KAGVTQTPRYLIKTRGQQVTLSCSPISGHRSVSWYQQTPGQGLQFLFEYFSETQRNKGNFPGRFSGRQFSNSRSEMNVSTLELGDSALYLCASSPEGTGPYEQYFGPGTRLTVT.

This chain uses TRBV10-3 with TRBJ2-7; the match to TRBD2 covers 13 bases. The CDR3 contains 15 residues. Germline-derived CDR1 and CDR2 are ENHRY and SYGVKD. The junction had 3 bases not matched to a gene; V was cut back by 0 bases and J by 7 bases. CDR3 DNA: TGTGCCATCAGTGAGTCGCTGACTAGCGGGAGGGAGCAGTACTTC. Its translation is CAISESLTSGREQYF.

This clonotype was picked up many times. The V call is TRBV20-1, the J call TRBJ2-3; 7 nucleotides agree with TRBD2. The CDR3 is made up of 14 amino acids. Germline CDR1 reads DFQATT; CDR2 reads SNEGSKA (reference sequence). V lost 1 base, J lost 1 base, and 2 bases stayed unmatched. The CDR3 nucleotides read TGCAGTGCTAGAGGGACTAGAGGCACAGATACGCAGTATTTT. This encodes CSARGTRGTDTQYF.

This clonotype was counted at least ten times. The CDR3 DNA reads TGCGCCAGCAGCCCCCCTCTGGACAGACCGGGGGCTGAAGCTTTCTTT. Residues: CASSPPLDRPGAEAFF. This chain uses TRBV5-1 with TRBJ1-1, with D possibly matching TRBD1 (6 bases). Trimming removed 4 bases at V and 6 bases at J, with 22 bases between. This CDR3 has 16 amino acids. Germline CDR1 reads SGHRS; CDR2 reads YFSETQ.

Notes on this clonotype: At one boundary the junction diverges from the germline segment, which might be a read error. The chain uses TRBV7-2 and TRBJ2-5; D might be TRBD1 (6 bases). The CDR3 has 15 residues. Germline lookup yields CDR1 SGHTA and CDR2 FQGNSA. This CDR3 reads CASSMDRLLQATQYF. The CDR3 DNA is TGTGCCAGCAGCATGGACAGACTCCTCCAAGCGACCCAGTACTTC.

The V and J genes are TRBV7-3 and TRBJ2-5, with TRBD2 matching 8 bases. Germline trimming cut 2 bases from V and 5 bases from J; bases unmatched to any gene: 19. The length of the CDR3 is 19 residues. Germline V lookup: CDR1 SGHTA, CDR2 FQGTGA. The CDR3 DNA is TGTGCCAGCAGCTTATCCATGAACACTAGCGGAAGAAGGCGGGAGACCCAGTACTTC. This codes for CASSLSMNTSGRRRETQYF.

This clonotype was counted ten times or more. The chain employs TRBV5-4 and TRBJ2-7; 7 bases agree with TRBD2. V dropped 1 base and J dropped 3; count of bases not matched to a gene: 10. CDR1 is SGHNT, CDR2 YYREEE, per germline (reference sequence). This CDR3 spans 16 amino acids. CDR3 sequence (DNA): TGTGCCAGCAGCTTGTATCCAGCGGGACCCTACTACGAGCAGTACTTC. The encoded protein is CASSLYPAGPYYEQYF.

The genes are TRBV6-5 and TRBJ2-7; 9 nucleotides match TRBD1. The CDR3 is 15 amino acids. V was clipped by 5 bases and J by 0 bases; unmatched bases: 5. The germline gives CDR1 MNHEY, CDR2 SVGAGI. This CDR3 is CASSHRGLSSYEQYF. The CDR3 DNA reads TGTGCCAGCAGTCACAGGGGGCTCTCCTCCTACGAGCAGTACTTC.

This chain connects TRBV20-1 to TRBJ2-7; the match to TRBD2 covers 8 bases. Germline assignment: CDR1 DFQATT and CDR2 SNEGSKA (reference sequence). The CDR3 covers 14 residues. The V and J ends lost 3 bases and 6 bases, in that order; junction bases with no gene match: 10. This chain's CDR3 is CSASLGRVRAEQYF. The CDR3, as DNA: TGCAGTGCTAGTCTCGGGAGGGTCCGGGCCGAGCAGTACTTC.

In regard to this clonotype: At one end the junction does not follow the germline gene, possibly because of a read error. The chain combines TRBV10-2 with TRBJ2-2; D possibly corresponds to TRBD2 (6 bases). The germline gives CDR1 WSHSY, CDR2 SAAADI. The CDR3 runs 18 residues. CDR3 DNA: TGTGCCAGCAGCCACTTGAGGAGTGCGGGGAGAGGCACCGGGGAGCTGTTTTTT. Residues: CASSHLRSAGRGTGELFF.

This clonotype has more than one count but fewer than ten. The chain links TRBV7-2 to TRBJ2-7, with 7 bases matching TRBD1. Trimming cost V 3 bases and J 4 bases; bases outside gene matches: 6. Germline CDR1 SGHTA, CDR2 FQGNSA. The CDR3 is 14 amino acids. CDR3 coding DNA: TGTGCCAGCAGCTTGCTGACAGGGAGATACGAGCAGTACTTC. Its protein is CASSLLTGRYEQYF.

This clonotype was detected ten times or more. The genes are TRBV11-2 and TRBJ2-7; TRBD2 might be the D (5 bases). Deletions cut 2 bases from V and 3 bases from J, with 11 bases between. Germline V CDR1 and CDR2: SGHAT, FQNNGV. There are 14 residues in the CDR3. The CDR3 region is CASSLQRNRYEQYF. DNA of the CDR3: TGTGCCAGCAGCTTACAGCGGAACCGCTACGAGCAGTACTTC.

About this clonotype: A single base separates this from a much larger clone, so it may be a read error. The CDR3 spells CSVDLGGRRTGELFF. The CDR3 DNA follows: TGCAGCGTTGATCTGGGCGGGAGGCGAACCGGGGAGCTGTTTTTT. V is TRBV29-1 and J is TRBJ2-2; 8 positions match TRBD2. CDR1 and CDR2 from the germline V gene are SQVTM and ANQGSEA. The CDR3 length is 15 residues. V was clipped by 3 bases and J by 5 bases; unmatched bases: 8.

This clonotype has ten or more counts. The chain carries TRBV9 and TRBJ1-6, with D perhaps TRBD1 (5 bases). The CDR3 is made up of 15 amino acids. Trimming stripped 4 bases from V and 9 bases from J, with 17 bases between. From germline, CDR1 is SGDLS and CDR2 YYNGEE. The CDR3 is CASSPSWTMGSPLHF. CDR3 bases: TGTGCCAGCAGCCCTTCCTGGACAATGGGTTCACCCCTCCACTTT.

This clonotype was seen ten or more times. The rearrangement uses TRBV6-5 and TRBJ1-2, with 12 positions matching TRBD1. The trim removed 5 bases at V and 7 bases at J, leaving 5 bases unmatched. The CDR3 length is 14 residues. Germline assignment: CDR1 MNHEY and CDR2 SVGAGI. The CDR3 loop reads CASSRGTGGLGYTF. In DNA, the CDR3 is TGTGCCAGCAGTAGAGGGACAGGGGGCCTTGGCTACACCTTC.

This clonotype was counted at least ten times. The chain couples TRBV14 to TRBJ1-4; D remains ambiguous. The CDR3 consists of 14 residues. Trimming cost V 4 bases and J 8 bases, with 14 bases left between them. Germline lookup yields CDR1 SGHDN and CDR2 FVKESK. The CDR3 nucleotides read TGTGCCAGCAGCCCCCGGCCTGGCTACGAAAAACTGTTTTTT. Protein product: CASSPRPGYEKLFF.